These 29 T cell receptor beta chains were all obtained from the same sample, sequenced in a study of radiation and T cells in renal cell carcinoma. Indicated time point: blood 4 weeks post-SBRT, at nephrectomy. Treatment denoted: 15 Gy SBRT to primary tumor, nephrectomy 4 weeks later. Produced via immunoSEQ multiplex PCR; TCRdb's table is partial and in-frame only. The sample gives tens of thousands of clones, 70% to 80% of which show up once; approximately 6.8% is in the top ten. The sequences come from blood, collected from a patient whose treatment included radiotherapy and nephrectomy. These receptors all come from a man aged 55 to 70 with renal cell carcinoma.

This chain links TRBV6-6 with TRBJ1-1; D not resolved. The CDR3 contains 13 residues. V was shortened by 6 bases and J by 5 bases, with 13 bases between the two germline ends. In germline, CDR1 is MNHNY, CDR2 SVGAGI (reference sequence). CDR3 residues: CASSPGGRTEAFF. DNA of the CDR3: TGTGCCAGCAGCCCCGGTGGGCGAACTGAAGCTTTCTTT.

CDR3 amino acids: CASSHTGSTNEKLFF. DNA of the CDR3: TGTGCCAGCAGTCACACAGGGTCAACTAATGAAAAACTGTTTTTT. The chain joins TRBV6-1 to TRBJ1-4, with TRBD1 as a possible D gene (6 bases). The CDR3 has 15 residues. V lost 5 bases, J lost 0 bases, and 10 bases lay in between. The germline CDR1 and CDR2 sequences are MNHNS and SASEGT.

The DNA for the CDR3 is TGTGCCAGCAGCTTAGGGACAGTTGAAAAACTGTTTTTT. Amino acid sequence: CASSLGTVEKLFF. The rearrangement joins TRBV5-5 to TRBJ1-4; 7 nucleotides agree with TRBD1. Germline CDR1 reads SGHKS; CDR2 reads YYEKEE (reference sequence). The V segment lost 2 bases and the J segment 7 bases; nucleotides outside the gene matches: 2. The CDR3 consists of 13 residues.

The chain uses TRBV5-1 and TRBJ1-2; D is uncertain. V lost 0 bases and J lost 4, with 7 bases in between. CDR1 is SGHRS, CDR2 YFSETQ, per germline. The CDR3 runs 13 residues. The CDR3 reads CASSLGGSYGYTF. For the CDR3, the DNA is TGCGCCAGCAGCTTGGGAGGTTCCTATGGCTACACCTTC.

This sequence joins TRBV5-5 and TRBJ2-7, with a possible D match to TRBD1 (5 bases). The V end lost 0 bases, the J end lost 4 bases, and 5 bases lay between the germline ends. The CDR3 extends over 12 amino acids. Germline lookup yields CDR1 SGHKS and CDR2 YYEKEE (reference sequence). The CDR3 is CASSLEGYEQYF. CDR3 DNA sequence: TGTGCCAGCAGCTTGGAGGGGTACGAGCAGTACTTC.

V is TRBV5-1 and J is TRBJ2-5; 8 nucleotides match TRBD2. The germline V gene encodes CDR1 SGHRS and CDR2 YFSETQ. This CDR3 has 17 residues. V was pared by 0 bases and J by 1 base, with 8 bases of the junction left unmatched. In DNA form, the CDR3 reads TGCGCCAGCAGCTTGGCGTTAGCGGGGACCAGCCAAGAGACCCAGTACTTC. Amino acid sequence: CASSLALAGTSQETQYF.

This chain links TRBV5-1 with TRBJ2-1; 7 bases line up with TRBD1. The CDR3 has 14 amino acids. Germline CDR1 reads SGHRS; CDR2 reads YFSETQ. The V gene end was trimmed by 3 bases and the J gene end by 10 bases; junction bases not matched to a gene: 10. The CDR3, as DNA: TGCGCCAGCAGCTCTCTGGACAGGCTAGGAGAGCAGTTCTTC. Its translation is CASSSLDRLGEQFF.

The V and J genes are TRBV29-1 and TRBJ1-1; unclear D gene. This CDR3 contains 11 residues. V was pared by 3 bases and J by 4 bases, with 6 bases between. Germline V gene lookup returns CDR1 SQVTM and CDR2 ANQGSEA. The CDR3 nucleotides read TGCAGCGTTGAGGGTGGCACTGAAGCTTTCTTT. This codes for CSVEGGTEAFF.

The chain employs TRBV5-6 and TRBJ1-1; 8 bases are shared with TRBD1. Germline V CDR1 and CDR2: SGHDT, YYEEEE. The CDR3 has 15 amino acids. V shed 2 bases, J shed 5 bases, and the junction held 8 bases outside the gene matches. CDR3 coding DNA: TGTGCCAGCAGCTTCGCCGGGACAGGTCGAACTGAAGCTTTCTTT. This gives the protein CASSFAGTGRTEAFF.

This chain joins TRBV13 and TRBJ2-7; TRBD2 matches at 15 bases. The germline V gene encodes CDR1 PRHDT and CDR2 FYEKMQ (reference sequence). Trimming cost V 6 bases and J 7 bases; bases outside gene matches: 7. CDR3 size: 15 residues. The CDR3 loop is CASRRTSGGASEQYF. The DNA of the CDR3 is TGTGCCAGCAGGCGGACTAGCGGGGGGGCCAGTGAGCAGTACTTC.

V is TRBV5-6 and J is TRBJ2-7; D not certain. From germline, CDR1 is SGHDT and CDR2 YYEEEE. This CDR3 has 11 residues. The chain's CDR3 is CASSLGGQRDV. The CDR3 DNA follows: TGTGCCAGCAGCTTGGGCGGCCAAAGGGACGTC.

This clone was counted once. The CDR3 nucleotides read TGTGCCAGCAGCCAGACAGGGCCTGGAAACACCATATATTTT. It codes for CASSQTGPGNTIYF. The chain combines TRBV11-3 with TRBJ1-3, with TRBD1 identical over 7 bases. CDR3 size: 14 residues. The trim removed 5 bases at V and 2 bases at J, leaving 3 bases unmatched. CDR1 and CDR2 (germline): SGHNT, YENEEA.

The genes are TRBV5-6 and TRBJ1-1, with D hard to call. Germline CDR1 and CDR2: SGHDT and YYEEEE. The V end was cut by 4 bases, the J end by 3 bases, with 16 bases between. The CDR3 extends over 15 amino acids. The CDR3 reads CASSDEYRADTEAFF. The CDR3 DNA reads TGTGCCAGCAGCGACGAATACCGGGCGGACACTGAAGCTTTCTTT.

The chain has TRBV4-1 and TRBJ2-5; a weak D match, TRBD2 (5 bases). Germline V lookup: CDR1 MGHRA, CDR2 YSYEKL. The CDR3 covers 14 residues. With 1 base removed from V and 5 bases from J, the gap between germline ends came to 11 bases. For the CDR3, the DNA is TGCGCCAGCAGCCAAGTAGTTAGCGAGGAGACCCAGTACTTC. This translates into CASSQVVSEETQYF.

The V call is TRBV7-2, the J call TRBJ1-5; no clear D. The CDR3 consists of 16 residues. The V end lost 6 bases, the J end lost 3 bases, and 18 bases lay between the germline ends. Germline assignment: CDR1 SGHTA and CDR2 FQGNSA. The CDR3 nucleotides are TGTGCCAGCAGTTTGGCGGGCCCTGGCCTCAATCAGCCCCAGCATTTT. This encodes CASSLAGPGLNQPQHF.

The CDR3 loop reads CASSYGGYTF. The DNA of the CDR3 is TGTGCCAGCAGCTACGGCGGCTACACCTTC. The V call is TRBV6-6, the J call TRBJ1-2; D is undetermined. Trimming removed 6 bases at V and 8 bases at J, with 7 bases between. The CDR3 length is 10 residues. CDR1 is MNHNY and CDR2 is SVGAGI in the germline V gene (reference sequence).

This rearrangement joins TRBV19 to TRBJ2-1, with 15 bases that match TRBD2. Germline V gene sequence: CDR1 LNHDA, CDR2 SQIVND (reference sequence). The CDR3 contains 14 residues. V was pared by 6 bases and J by 8 bases, with 2 bases of the junction left unmatched. CDR3 sequence (DNA): TGTGCCAGTAGGGGGACTAGCGGGGGGCATGAGCAGTTCTTC. It yields the protein CASRGTSGGHEQFF.

The CDR3 loop reads CASSLRGDQPQHF. For the CDR3, the DNA is TGTGCCAGCAGCTTGAGGGGGGATCAGCCCCAGCATTTT. The rearrangement uses TRBV7-3 and TRBJ1-5; D possibly corresponds to TRBD1 (6 bases). Germline V gene sequence: CDR1 SGHTA, CDR2 FQGTGA. The CDR3 consists of 13 residues. The V end lost 3 bases, the J end lost 5 bases, and 8 bases lay between the germline ends.

The V call is TRBV5-1, the J call TRBJ2-5, with D unresolved. Germline CDR1 and CDR2: SGHRS and YFSETQ. The CDR3 is made up of 12 amino acids. Trimming stripped 3 bases from V and 1 base from J, with 4 bases between. Here the CDR3 DNA reads TGCGCCAGCAGCTACTCCCAAGAGACCCAGTACTTC. This gives the protein CASSYSQETQYF.

Details on this clone: The same CDR3 can be traced to other DNA sequences in this sample. The V gene is TRBV2, the J gene TRBJ2-5; D is uncertain. Germline V gives CDR1 SNHLY, CDR2 FYNNEI. CDR3 length: 11 amino acids. Trimming took off 1 base at V and 4 bases at J, with 1 base between the two ends. CDR3 in DNA: TGTGCCAGCAGTGAAGGAGAGACCCAGTACTTC. Its translation is CASSEGETQYF.

The chain employs TRBV7-7 and TRBJ2-7, with 8 bases that match TRBD1. J lost 5 bases, V lost 5 bases, and 17 bases had no gene match. Germline CDR1 reads SSHAT; CDR2 reads FNYEAQ (reference sequence). There are 17 residues in the CDR3. The CDR3 is CASSQPSHQDRADEQYV. Here the CDR3 DNA reads TGTGCCAGCAGCCAACCCTCCCACCAGGACAGGGCCGACGAGCAGTACGTC.

The chain combines TRBV14 with TRBJ2-5; D possibly corresponds to TRBD2 (5 bases). The CDR3 extends over 16 amino acids. The ends were cut back, 5 bases at V and 1 base at J, with 17 bases in the middle. Germline V lookup: CDR1 SGHDN, CDR2 FVKESK. The CDR3 nucleotides read TGTGCCAGCAGCAAAACCAATAGCGTATTCCAAGAGACCCAGTACTTC. It translates to CASSKTNSVFQETQYF.

The chain uses TRBV5-1 and TRBJ2-2; TRBD2 aligns across 8 bases. V gave up 2 bases and J gave up 5 bases; unmatched junction bases: 14. Germline CDR1 and CDR2: SGHRS and YFSETQ. This CDR3 is 18 amino acids long. The chain's CDR3 is CASSFGPLSGSRTGELFF. CDR3 DNA sequence: TGCGCCAGCAGCTTTGGCCCCTTAAGCGGGAGTCGGACCGGGGAGCTGTTTTTT. The complete variable domain, with remaining parts taken from reference TRBV5-1 and TRBJ2-2, reads KAGVTQTPRYLIKTRGQQVTLSCSPISGHRSVSWYQQTPGQGLQFLFEYFSETQRNKGNFPGRFSGRQFSNSRSEMNVSTLELGDSALYLCASSFGPLSGSRTGELFFGEGSRLTVL.

This chain joins TRBV9 and TRBJ1-6; D is uncertain. Germline values: CDR1 SGDLS, CDR2 YYNGEE. The CDR3 length is 15 residues. Trimming removed 0 bases at V and 8 bases at J, with 12 bases between. CDR3 protein: CASSVDGRFDSPLHF. Written as DNA, the CDR3 is TGTGCCAGCAGCGTAGACGGACGGTTTGATTCACCCCTCCACTTT.

In this sample, this clone turned up a few times. The chain combines TRBV6-1 with TRBJ2-7, with D maybe TRBD2 (5 bases). The CDR3 has 11 amino acids. Per germline, CDR1 MNHNS and CDR2 SASEGT. In DNA form, the CDR3 reads TGTGCCAGCAGTCTCGACTACGAATGGGACGTC. Encoded protein: CASSLDYEWDV.

This clone occurred once. The CDR3 sequence: CATSARVGMNTEAFF. CDR3 bases: TGTGCCACCAGCGCTCGGGTCGGGATGAACACTGAAGCTTTCTTT. The chain couples TRBV15 to TRBJ1-1; D remains ambiguous. The germline V gene encodes CDR1 LNHNV and CDR2 YYDKDF (reference sequence). Trimming shortened V by 5 bases and J by 0 bases, and 13 bases separated the two germline ends. This CDR3 is 15 amino acids long.

The rearrangement uses TRBV2 and TRBJ2-2, with TRBD2 matching 7 bases. CDR3 length: 14 residues. Germline CDR1 and CDR2: SNHLY and FYNNEI. V lost 7 bases and J lost 4; bases outside the gene matches: 6. Here the CDR3 DNA reads TGTGCCAGCAAGCCAGCGGGGATCACCGGGGAGCTGTTTTTT. Its translation is CASKPAGITGELFF.

The chain is built from TRBV9 and TRBJ2-1; D gene unclear. This CDR3 spans 12 amino acids. Trimming pared 4 bases from V and 7 bases from J, leaving 9 bases between. Germline V gene sequence: CDR1 SGDLS, CDR2 YYNGEE. The CDR3 reads CASSLNVNEQFF. DNA of the CDR3: TGTGCCAGCAGCCTTAATGTAAATGAGCAGTTCTTC.

DNA of the CDR3: TGTGCCACCTCCCGGGACACGGAAACTACTGAAGCTTTCTTT. It codes for CATSRDTETTEAFF. This chain uses TRBV10-3 with TRBJ1-1, with TRBD1 as a possible D gene (6 bases). This CDR3 has 14 residues. Germline CDR1 reads ENHRY; CDR2 reads SYGVKD. V was cut by 10 bases and J by 5 bases, with 20 bases left in between.